The 11 T cell receptor beta chains listed next were all sequenced from one sample in a study of blood T cell repertoires in COVID-19. Data came from immunoSEQ multiplex PCR; TCRdb stores just in-frame clones and leaves some out. The table includes hundreds of thousands of clones, roughly 87% detected once. Sequenced: PBMCs or T cells enriched from blood (not recorded which). These receptors were taken from a woman in her 30s who had recovered from COVID-19.

CDR3 loop: CASSQERTGGGGTEAFF. The CDR3 DNA reads as TGCGCCAGCAGCCAAGAACGGACAGGGGGCGGAGGGACTGAAGCTTTCTTT. This chain links TRBV4-1 with TRBJ1-1; TRBD1 agrees at 11 bases. V dropped 0 bases and J dropped 5; count of bases not matched to a gene: 8. Germline CDR1 reads MGHRA; CDR2 reads YSYEKL. The CDR3 sequence is 17 residues long.

J is TRBJ2-3 and V is TRBV5-5; D perhaps matches TRBD1 (5 bases). The germline V gene has CDR1 SGHKS and CDR2 YYEKEE (reference sequence). This CDR3 region has 15 residues. Trimming took 3 bases from V and 2 from J, leaving 13 bases between them. This CDR3 reads CASSYETADTDTQYF. In nucleotides, the CDR3 is TGTGCCAGCAGCTATGAGACAGCCGACACAGATACGCAGTATTTT.

CDR3 protein: CASSMRGRDTEAFF. CDR3 nucleotide sequence: TGTGCCAGTAGTATGCGGGGGAGAGACACTGAAGCTTTCTTT. J is TRBJ1-1 and V is TRBV19; perhaps TRBD1 as D (5 bases). From germline, CDR1 is LNHDA and CDR2 SQIVND (reference sequence). Trimming removed 3 bases at V and 3 bases at J, with 11 bases between. The CDR3 sequence is 14 residues long.

V gene TRBV24-1 combines with J gene TRBJ1-3; the match to TRBD1 covers 9 bases. Losses at the gene ends were 7 bases for V and 8 bases for J; bases not matched to a gene: 5. Germline V gene data show CDR1 as KGHDR and CDR2 as SFDVKD. The CDR3 covers 13 residues. CDR3 residues: CATRQGAGDTIYF. The CDR3 nucleotides are TGTGCCACCAGACAGGGGGCCGGGGACACCATATATTTT.

The genes are TRBV28 and TRBJ2-7; D remains ambiguous. Deletions cut 6 bases from V and 0 bases from J, with 9 bases between. CDR3 length equals 13 residues. From germline, CDR1 is MDHEN and CDR2 SYDVKM. CDR3 nucleotides: TGTGCCAGCAGGTCCCCCCACTCCTACGAGCAGTACTTC. This codes for CASRSPHSYEQYF. The full variable domain, rest sourced from reference TRBV28 and TRBJ2-7, is DVKVTQSSRYLVKRTGEKVFLECVQDMDHENMFWYRQDPGLGLRLIYFSYDVKMKEKGDIPEGYSVSREKKERFSLILESASTNQTSMYLCASRSPHSYEQYFGPGTRLTVT.

Many counts were recorded for this clone. V and J are TRBV5-5 and TRBJ1-2; D gene uncertain. V was pared by 8 bases and J by 4 bases, with 15 bases between. The germline CDR1 and CDR2 sequences are SGHKS and YYEKEE (reference sequence). The CDR3 covers 13 residues. This CDR3 reads CASQLAAGYGYTF. The DNA of the CDR3 is TGTGCCAGTCAGCTGGCTGCGGGCTATGGCTACACCTTC.

The J gene is TRBJ1-1, the V gene TRBV6-5; TRBD1 agrees at 12 bases. J lost 5 bases, V lost 6 bases, and 7 bases had no gene match. The CDR3 consists of 15 residues. Germline assignment: CDR1 MNHEY and CDR2 SVGAGI. The CDR3 reads CASRTPGQGATEAFF. Here the CDR3 DNA reads TGTGCCAGCAGGACCCCGGGACAGGGGGCGACTGAAGCTTTCTTT.

A few counts support this clone. The chain recombines TRBV7-9 with TRBJ2-3; 9 bases map to TRBD1. The length of the CDR3 is 15 residues. Trimming at V came to 5 bases and at J to 2 bases, leaving 5 bases not matched to a gene. The germline gives CDR1 SEHNR, CDR2 FQNEAQ (reference sequence). This chain's CDR3 is CASSPRDRDTDTQYF. DNA of the CDR3: TGTGCCAGCAGCCCCCGGGACAGGGACACAGATACGCAGTATTTT.

The gene calls are TRBV5-4 and TRBJ2-7; TRBD1 matches at 7 bases. Trimming took 0 bases from V and 5 from J; bases not matched to a gene: 5. Looked up from germline, CDR1 is SGHNT and CDR2 is YYREEE (reference sequence). The CDR3 sequence is 14 residues long. The CDR3 DNA reads TGTGCCAGCAGCTTGGAGGGGGCGTGGAACGAGCAGTACTTC. This sequence encodes CASSLEGAWNEQYF. Variable domain in full (rest from reference TRBV5-4 and TRBJ2-7): ETGVTQSPTHLIKTRGQQVTLRCSSQSGHNTVSWYQQALGQGPQFIFQYYREEENGRGNFPPRFSGLQFPNYSSELNVNALELDDSALYLCASSLEGAWNEQYFGPGTRLTVT.

For this clone: This CDR3 is also generated by other DNA sequences in the sample. The V call is TRBV18, the J call TRBJ1-5; D unclear. This CDR3 contains 13 residues. From germline, CDR1 is KGHSH and CDR2 LQKENI. Trimming took off 3 bases at V and 4 bases at J, with 7 bases between the two ends. The CDR3 region has the DNA TGTGCCAGCTCACCGGGAGGAAATCAGCCCCAGCATTTT. Protein sequence: CASSPGGNQPQHF.

This sequence joins TRBV12-3 or TRBV12-4 and TRBJ1-6; D perhaps matches TRBD1 (6 bases). Deletions cut 4 bases from V and 7 bases from J, with 8 bases between. CDR3 length: 13 amino acids. CDR3 in amino acids: CASSYQGNSPLHF. The CDR3 coding sequence is TGTGCCAGCAGTTATCAGGGGAATTCACCCCTCCACTTT.